This T cell receptor beta chain stems from a study of somatic mutations in cytotoxic T cells in rheumatoid arthritis. CDR3 length: 17 residues. Germline CDR1 SNHLY, CDR2 FYNNEI. The data were produced by immunoSEQ multiplex PCR, yet TCRdb's version contains in-frame clones alone and is incomplete. The sample contains under 20,000 clones, approximately 80% of which appear only once. Sequenced: CD8+ T cells sorted from blood. This TCR derives from an adult with rheumatoid arthritis. The V and J genes are TRBV2 and TRBJ2-7; TRBD2 aligns across 7 bases. The CDR3 DNA reads TGTGCTTCAATCGAATTTCCCGGGACTACTAGCTCCTACGAGCAGTACTTC. Translation: CASIEFPGTTSSYEQYF.